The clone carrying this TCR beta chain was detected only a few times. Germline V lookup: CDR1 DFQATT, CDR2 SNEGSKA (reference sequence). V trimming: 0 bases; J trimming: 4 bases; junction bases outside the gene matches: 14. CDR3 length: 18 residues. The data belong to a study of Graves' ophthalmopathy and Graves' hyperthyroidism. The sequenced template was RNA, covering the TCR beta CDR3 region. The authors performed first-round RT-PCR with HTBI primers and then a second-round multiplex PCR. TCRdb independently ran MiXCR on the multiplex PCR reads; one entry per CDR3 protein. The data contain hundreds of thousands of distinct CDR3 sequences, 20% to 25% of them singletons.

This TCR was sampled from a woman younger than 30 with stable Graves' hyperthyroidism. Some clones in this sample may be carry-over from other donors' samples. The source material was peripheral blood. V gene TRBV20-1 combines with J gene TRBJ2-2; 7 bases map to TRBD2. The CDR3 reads CSARDLTGGWGSTGELFF. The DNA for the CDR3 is TGCAGTGCTAGAGATTTAACGGGGGGATGGGGTAGCACCGGGGAGCTGTTTTTT.